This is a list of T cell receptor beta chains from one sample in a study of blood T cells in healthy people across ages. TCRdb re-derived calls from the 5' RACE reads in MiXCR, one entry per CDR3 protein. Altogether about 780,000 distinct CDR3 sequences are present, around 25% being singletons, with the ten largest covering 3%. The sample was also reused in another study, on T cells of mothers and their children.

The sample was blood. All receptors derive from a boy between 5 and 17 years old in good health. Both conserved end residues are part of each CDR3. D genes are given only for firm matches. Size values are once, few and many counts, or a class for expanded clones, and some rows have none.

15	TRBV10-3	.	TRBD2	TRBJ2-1	TGTGCCATCAGTGGAGGGCGGGGGGCCTACAATGAGCAGTTCTTC	CAISGGRGAYNEQFF
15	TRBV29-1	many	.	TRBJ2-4	TGCAGCGTTGAAGATCCTAGAATAGCCAAAAACATTCAGTACTTC	CSVEDPRIAKNIQYF
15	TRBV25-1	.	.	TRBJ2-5	TGTGCCAGCAGTGAGGTGTCGGGGCACCAAGAGACCCAGTACTTC	CASSEVSGHQETQYF
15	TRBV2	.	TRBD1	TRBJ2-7	TGTGCCAGCAAACGGACAGGCCTTAGCTCCTACGAGCAGTACTTC	CASKRTGLSSYEQYF
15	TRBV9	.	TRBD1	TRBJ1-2	TGTGCCAGCAGCGTAGAGGCAGGGGGTTCTTATGGCTACACCTTC	CASSVEAGGSYGYTF
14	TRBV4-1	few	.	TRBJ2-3	TGCGCCAGCAGCCCCCGCCTAGCAACAGATACGCAGTATTTT	CASSPRLATDTQYF
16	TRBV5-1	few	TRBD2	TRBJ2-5	TGCGCCAGCTGTTATCTAGCGGGGGCCGAGAGGGAGACCCAGTACTTC	CASCYLAGAERETQYF
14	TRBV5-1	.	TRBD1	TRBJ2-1	TGCGCCAGCAGCTGGGGGACAGCTTACAATGAGCAGTTCTTC	CASSWGTAYNEQFF
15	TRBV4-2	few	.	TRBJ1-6	TGTGCCAGCAGCCAAGGGACGGGTCCTCACTCACCCCTCCACTTT	CASSQGTGPHSPLHF
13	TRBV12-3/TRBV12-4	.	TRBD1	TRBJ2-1	TGTGCCGGCAGTTTTCGGGACAGGGCAGTCCCAGTCTTC	CAGSFRDRAVPVF
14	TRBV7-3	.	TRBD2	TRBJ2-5	TGTGCCAGCAGCTCATCAGCGGGGGTAGGGACCCAGTACTTC	CASSSSAGVGTQYF
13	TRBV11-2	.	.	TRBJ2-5	TGTGCCAGCAGTCCTCCCGACGGTGGGACCCAGTACTTC	CASSPPDGGTQYF
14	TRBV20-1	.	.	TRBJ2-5	TGCAGTGCTAGATCGGAATGGGGGGTGGAGACCCAGTACTTC	CSARSEWGVETQYF
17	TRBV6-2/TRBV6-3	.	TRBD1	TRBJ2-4	TGTGCCAGCAGTTCCTCGGGACAGATCCTAGCCAAAAACATTCAGTACTTC	CASSSSGQILAKNIQYF
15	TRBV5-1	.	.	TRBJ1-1	TGCGCCAGCAGCTTGGATCGGTTCGTGAACACTGAAGCTTTCTTT	CASSLDRFVNTEAFF
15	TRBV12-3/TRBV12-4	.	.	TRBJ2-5	TGTGCCAGCAAAAAGGGTGGGACTCCTCAAGAGACCCAATACTTC	CASKKGGTPQETQYF
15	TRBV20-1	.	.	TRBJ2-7	TGCAGTGCTAGAGATCCCGTAGGACCCGGGAGCGAGCAGTACTTC	CSARDPVGPGSEQYF
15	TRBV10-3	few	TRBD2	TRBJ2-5	TGTGCCATCAGCGGCGACGGGGGGGTGCAAGAGACCCAGTACTTC	CAISGDGGVQETQYF
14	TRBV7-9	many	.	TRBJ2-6	TGTGCCAGCAGCCCCTCTGGTGGGGCCAACGTCCTGACTTTC	CASSPSGGANVLTF
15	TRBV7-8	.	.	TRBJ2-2	TGTGCCAGCAGCTTAAGGGATCCCGGGACCGGGGAGCTGTTTTTT	CASSLRDPGTGELFF
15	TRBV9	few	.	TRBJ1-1	TGTGCCAGCAGCGAAGCCAGGTCCTGGGGCACTGAAGCTTTCTTT	CASSEARSWGTEAFF
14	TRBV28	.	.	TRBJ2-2	TGTGCCAGCAGTCGGGCCCCGAGGACCGGGGAGCTGTTTTTT	CASSRAPRTGELFF
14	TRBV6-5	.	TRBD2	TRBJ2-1	TGTGCCAGCAGACCCGGGGGGGCGGGCAATGAGCAGTTCTTC	CASRPGGAGNEQFF
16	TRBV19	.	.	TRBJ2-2	TGTGCCAGTAGTAGTCCCGGGGCAGCGAACACCGGGGAGCTGTTTTTT	CASSSPGAANTGELFF